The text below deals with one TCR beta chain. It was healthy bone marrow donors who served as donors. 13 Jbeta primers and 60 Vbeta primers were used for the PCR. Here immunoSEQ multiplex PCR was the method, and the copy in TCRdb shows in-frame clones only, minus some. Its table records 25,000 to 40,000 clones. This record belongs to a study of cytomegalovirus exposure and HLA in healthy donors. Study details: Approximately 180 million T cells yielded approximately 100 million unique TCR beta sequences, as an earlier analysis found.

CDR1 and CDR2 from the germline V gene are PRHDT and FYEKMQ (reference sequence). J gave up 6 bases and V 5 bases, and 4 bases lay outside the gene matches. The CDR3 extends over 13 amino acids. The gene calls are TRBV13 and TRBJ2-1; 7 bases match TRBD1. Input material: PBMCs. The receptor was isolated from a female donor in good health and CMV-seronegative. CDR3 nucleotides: TGTGCCAGCAGCACTCGGGACAGCAATGAGCAGTTCTTC. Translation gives CASSTRDSNEQFF.